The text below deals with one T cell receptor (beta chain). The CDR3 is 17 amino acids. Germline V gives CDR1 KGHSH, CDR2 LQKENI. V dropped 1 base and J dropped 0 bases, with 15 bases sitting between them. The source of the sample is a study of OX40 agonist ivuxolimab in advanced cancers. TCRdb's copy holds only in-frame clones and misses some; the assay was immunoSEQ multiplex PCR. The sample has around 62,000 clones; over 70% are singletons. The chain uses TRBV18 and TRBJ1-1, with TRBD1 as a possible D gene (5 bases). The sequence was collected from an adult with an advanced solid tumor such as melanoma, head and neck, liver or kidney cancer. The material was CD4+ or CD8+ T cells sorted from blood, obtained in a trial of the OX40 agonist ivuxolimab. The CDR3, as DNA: TGTGCCAGCTCACCACGGCAGGGAAAGGTTGTGAACACTGAAGCTTTCTTT. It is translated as CASSPRQGKVVNTEAFF.